These 23 T cell receptor beta chains originate from one sample sequenced in a study of control samples from healthy donors and cancer patients. The assay was immunoSEQ multiplex PCR, and TCRdb's table has in-frame clones only and misses some. The sample includes over 100,000 clones, 80% to 95% of them seen just once. The source material was blood. These receptors all stem from a man aged 18-30 years in good health.

The chain employs TRBV21-1 and TRBJ1-1. TRBV21-1 is reported as a pseudogene. The CDR3 sequence is 16 residues long. DNA for the CDR3: TGTGCCAGCAGCCTGGGGGACGACCCAAGGGACACTGAAGCTTTCTTT. Encoded protein: CASSLGDDPRDTEAFF.

The chain employs TRBV7-9 and TRBJ1-2; no clear D. V lost 2 bases to trimming and J lost 5 bases, with 12 bases between them. Germline V CDR1 and CDR2: SEHNR, FQNEAQ (reference sequence). The CDR3 runs 14 residues. In DNA form, the CDR3 reads TGTGCCAGCAGCTTAATTAGTTACTTTTATGGCTACACCTTC. It translates to CASSLISYFYGYTF. The full variable domain, rest sourced from reference TRBV7-9 and TRBJ1-2, is DTGVSQNPRHKITKRGQNVTFRCDPISEHNRLYWYRQTLGQGPEFLTYFQNEAQLEKSRLLSDRFSAERPKGSFSTLEIQRTEQGDSAMYLCASSLISYFYGYTFGSGTRLTVV.

This clone was detected only once. The genes are TRBV6-5 and TRBJ1-1; 8 nucleotides align to TRBD1. This CDR3 contains 16 residues. In germline, CDR1 is MNHEY, CDR2 SVGAGI. Trimming at V came to 0 bases and at J to 11 bases, leaving 14 bases not matched to a gene. CDR3: CASSYSKPTGGSSAFF. The CDR3 DNA reads TGTGCCAGCAGTTACTCGAAACCTACAGGGGGTTCGTCGGCTTTCTTT.

The J gene is TRBJ1-6, the V gene TRBV9; 9 bases are a match to TRBD1. The V segment lost 4 bases and the J segment 5 bases; nucleotides outside the gene matches: 4. Germline V gene data show CDR1 as SGDLS and CDR2 as YYNGEE. This CDR3 has 15 amino acids. The CDR3 is CASSSYRGHNSPLHF. In DNA, the CDR3 is TGTGCCAGCAGCTCGTACAGGGGGCATAATTCACCCCTCCACTTT.

The chain employs TRBV7-2 and TRBJ1-4, with unresolved D. Trimming pared 3 bases from V and 0 bases from J, leaving 8 bases between. The CDR3 has 15 residues. The germline CDR1 and CDR2 sequences are SGHTA and FQGNSA. The CDR3, as DNA: TGTGCCAGCAGCTTCGACGGGGCAACTAATGAAAAACTGTTTTTT. Translated: CASSFDGATNEKLFF.

V and J are TRBV2 and TRBJ2-5; D gene unclear. The CDR3 sequence is 11 residues long. CDR1 and CDR2 from the germline V gene are SNHLY and FYNNEI. V lost 4 bases and J lost 5, with 5 bases in between. In DNA form, the CDR3 reads TGTGCCAGCAGTGTCCACGAGACCCAGTACTTC. Encoded protein: CASSVHETQYF.

The genes are TRBV2 and TRBJ1-5, with TRBD1 matching 7 bases. Germline V gene data show CDR1 as SNHLY and CDR2 as FYNNEI. The ends lost 4 bases at V and 4 bases at J; junction bases unmatched: 7. The CDR3 contains 15 residues. The CDR3, as DNA: TGTGCCAGCAGTGTCGGCCAGGGGGTTAATCAGCCCCAGCATTTT. Its protein product is CASSVGQGVNQPQHF.

The rearrangement joins TRBV4-1 to TRBJ1-2, with a tentative D call TRBD1 (5 bases). This CDR3 is 15 amino acids long. CDR1 is MGHRA and CDR2 is YSYEKL in the germline V gene. Trimming removed 2 bases at V and 8 bases at J, with 18 bases between. The CDR3 sequence: CASSQKKVGEKGYTF. Here the CDR3 DNA reads TGCGCCAGCAGCCAAAAGAAAGTGGGGGAAAAAGGCTACACCTTC.

The rearrangement uses TRBV30 and TRBJ2-2; D is unclear. Trimming pared 4 bases from V and 1 base from J, leaving 13 bases between. Germline V CDR1 and CDR2: GTSNPN, SVGIG (reference sequence). CDR3 length equals 15 residues. This chain's CDR3 is CAWNGRNLNTGELFF. In DNA, the CDR3 is TGTGCCTGGAACGGACGGAATTTGAACACCGGGGAGCTGTTTTTT.

The chain couples TRBV4-1 to TRBJ1-1; D is unclear. Trimming shortened V by 1 base and J by 0 bases, and 6 bases separated the two germline ends. The CDR3 spans 14 residues. Germline V gene data show CDR1 as MGHRA and CDR2 as YSYEKL. CDR3 sequence reads: CASSQVSMNTEAFF. CDR3 in DNA: TGCGCCAGCAGCCAAGTGAGCATGAACACTGAAGCTTTCTTT.

The genes are TRBV7-9 and TRBJ1-1; TRBD1 might be the D (5 bases). The germline V gene encodes CDR1 SEHNR and CDR2 FQNEAQ (reference sequence). The V end was cut by 4 bases, the J end by 6 bases, with 21 bases between. The CDR3 is made up of 16 amino acids. The CDR3 loop reads CASSSLPLGTPAEAFF. As DNA, the CDR3 is TGTGCCAGCAGCTCCCTCCCACTCGGGACTCCGGCTGAAGCTTTCTTT.

J is TRBJ1-6 and V is TRBV9; no reliable D call. The CDR3 runs to 12 residues. CDR1 is SGDLS and CDR2 is YYNGEE in the germline V gene. Trimming pared 7 bases from V and 10 bases from J, leaving 12 bases between. The DNA for the CDR3 is TGTGCCAGCTCGCAGGCCGAATCACCCCTCCACTTT. This sequence encodes CASSQAESPLHF.

The chain employs TRBV7-9 and TRBJ2-3, with 8 nucleotides matching TRBD2. Unmatched junction bases numbered 11, after V lost 3 bases and J lost 3 bases. This CDR3 contains 17 residues. The V gene's germline CDR1 is SEHNR and CDR2 FQNEAQ (reference sequence). The DNA of the CDR3 is TGTGCCAGCAGCTTTAGTTCGCGGGGGGTCCTAACAGATACGCAGTATTTT. Its protein product is CASSFSSRGVLTDTQYF.

The chain is built from TRBV5-1 and TRBJ2-1, with D tentatively TRBD1 or TRBD2 (7 bases each). The length of the CDR3 is 12 residues. Trimming removed 6 bases at V and 14 bases at J, with 18 bases between. Germline V gene sequence: CDR1 SGHRS, CDR2 YFSETQ. The CDR3 nucleotides read TGCGCCAGCACCTCCCCAGGGGGGGAGGAGTTCTTC. It is translated as CASTSPGGEEFF.

V gene TRBV4-2 combines with J gene TRBJ2-7; D might be TRBD2 (5 bases). CDR1 is LGHNA and CDR2 is YNFKEQ in the germline V gene. Trimming removed 1 base at V and 2 bases at J, with 12 bases between. The CDR3 runs to 15 residues. The CDR3: CASSQVWTGTYEQYF. The DNA for the CDR3 is TGTGCCAGCAGCCAAGTTTGGACTGGTACCTACGAGCAGTACTTC.

This chain connects TRBV6-5 to TRBJ1-1; D not certain. Germline V lookup: CDR1 MNHEY, CDR2 SVGAGI. This CDR3 spans 13 amino acids. The V end lost 5 bases, the J end lost 3 bases, and 10 bases lay between the germline ends. CDR3 sequence reads: CASSPRTYTEAFF. The CDR3 nucleotides are TGTGCCAGCAGTCCCCGGACCTACACTGAAGCTTTCTTT.

The chain joins TRBV4-1 to TRBJ1-1, with D perhaps TRBD1 (5 bases). CDR3 length: 16 residues. The V end was cut by 0 bases, the J end by 4 bases, with 15 bases between. The germline V gene has CDR1 MGHRA and CDR2 YSYEKL. The CDR3 DNA reads TGCGCCAGCAGCCAAGATTGGGGGATATCCAGCACTGAAGCTTTCTTT. Residues: CASSQDWGISSTEAFF.

CDR3: CASSQPTSGGSYEQYF. The CDR3 DNA is TGCGCCAGCAGCCAACCTACTAGCGGGGGTTCCTACGAGCAGTACTTC. This rearrangement joins TRBV4-1 to TRBJ2-7; 11 bases agree with TRBD2. With V trimmed by 2 bases and J by 1 base, 4 bases remained unmatched. The CDR3 extends over 16 amino acids. Per germline, CDR1 MGHRA and CDR2 YSYEKL.

The gene calls are TRBV6-1 and TRBJ1-5; D might be TRBD1 (5 bases). CDR1 is MNHNS and CDR2 is SASEGT in the germline V gene. This CDR3 region has 15 residues. The V end lost 0 bases, the J end lost 6 bases, and 12 bases lay between the germline ends. CDR3 sequence reads: CASSEALLGGQPQHF. The CDR3 coding sequence is TGTGCCAGCAGTGAAGCGCTTCTGGGGGGTCAGCCCCAGCATTTT.

The chain couples TRBV12-5 to TRBJ2-7; TRBD2 agrees at 8 bases. Trimming took 6 bases from V and 5 from J; bases not matched to a gene: 12. From germline, CDR1 is LGHNT and CDR2 FRNRAP. The CDR3 is 15 residues long. Here the CDR3 DNA reads TGTGCTAGTGGCCCCGCCGGACTAGCTTCCGACGAGCAGTACTTC. Its protein product is CASGPAGLASDEQYF.

This sequence joins TRBV11-3 and TRBJ2-3; 9 bases fit TRBD1. CDR1 SGHNT and CDR2 YENEEA come from the germline V gene. J gave up 3 bases and V 3 bases, and 4 bases lay outside the gene matches. CDR3 length equals 15 residues. The CDR3 loop reads CASSFGQGRTDTQYF. CDR3 nucleotides: TGTGCCAGCAGCTTTGGACAGGGGAGGACAGATACGCAGTATTTT. Supplemented by reference TRBV11-3 and TRBJ2-3, the full variable domain reads EAGVVQSPRYKIIEKKQPVAFWCNPISGHNTLYWYLQNLGQGPELLIRYENEEAVDDSQLPKDRFSAERLKGVDSTLKIQPAELGDSAVYLCASSFGQGRTDTQYFGPGTRLTVL.

The CDR3 here is CASRRQITGELFF. Here the CDR3 DNA reads TGTGCCAGCAGACGACAGATAACCGGGGAGCTGTTTTTT. The V and J genes are TRBV6-5 and TRBJ2-2; D is possibly TRBD1 (5 bases). The CDR3 is 13 residues long. Germline V gene data show CDR1 as MNHEY and CDR2 as SVGAGI. V was clipped by 6 bases and J by 5 bases, with 10 bases between them.

The rearrangement links TRBV2 to TRBJ2-1; possibly TRBD1 for D (6 bases). Germline-derived CDR1 and CDR2 are SNHLY and FYNNEI. V was trimmed by 0 bases and J by 14 bases, leaving 11 bases between them. CDR3 length: 12 residues. The CDR3 protein is CASSEALGGEFF. The CDR3 region has the DNA TGTGCCAGCAGTGAAGCGCTTGGGGGCGAGTTCTTC.